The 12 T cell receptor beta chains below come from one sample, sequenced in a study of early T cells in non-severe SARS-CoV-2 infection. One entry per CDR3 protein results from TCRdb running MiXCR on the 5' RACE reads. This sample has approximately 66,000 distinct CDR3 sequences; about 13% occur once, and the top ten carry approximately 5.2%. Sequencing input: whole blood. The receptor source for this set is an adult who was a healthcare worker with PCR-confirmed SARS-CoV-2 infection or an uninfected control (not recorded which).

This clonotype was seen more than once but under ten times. The CDR3 DNA reads as TGTGCCAGCAGCTCAGGACTAGCGTCTTTTGCAGATACGCAGTATTTT. Translated: CASSSGLASFADTQYF. The genes are TRBV7-2 and TRBJ2-3, with 9 positions matching TRBD2. The CDR3 consists of 16 residues. Trimming cost V 4 bases and J 4 bases; bases outside gene matches: 9. Germline values: CDR1 SGHTA, CDR2 FQGNSA.

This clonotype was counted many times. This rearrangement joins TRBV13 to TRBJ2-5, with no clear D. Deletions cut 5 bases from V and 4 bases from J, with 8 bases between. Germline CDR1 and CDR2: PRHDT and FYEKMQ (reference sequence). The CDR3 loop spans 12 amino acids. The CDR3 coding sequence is TGTGCCAGCAGCCGTGCGACAGAGACCCAGTACTTC. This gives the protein CASSRATETQYF.

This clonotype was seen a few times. Here the CDR3 DNA reads TGCAGTGCTCCCCCAAAAACAGGGCTCGACTATGGCTACACCTTC. Its translation is CSAPPKTGLDYGYTF. This chain uses TRBV20-1 with TRBJ1-2, with D perhaps TRBD1 (6 bases). CDR1 and CDR2 (germline): DFQATT, SNEGSKA (reference sequence). This CDR3 has 15 residues. V was shortened by 5 bases and J by 3 bases, with 19 bases between the two germline ends.

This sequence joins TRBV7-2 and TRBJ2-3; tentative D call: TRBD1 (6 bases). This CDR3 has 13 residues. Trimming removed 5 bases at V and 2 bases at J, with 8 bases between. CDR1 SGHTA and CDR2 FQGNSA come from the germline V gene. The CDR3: CASSGQFTDTQYF. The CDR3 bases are TGTGCCAGCAGCGGACAGTTCACAGATACGCAGTATTTT.

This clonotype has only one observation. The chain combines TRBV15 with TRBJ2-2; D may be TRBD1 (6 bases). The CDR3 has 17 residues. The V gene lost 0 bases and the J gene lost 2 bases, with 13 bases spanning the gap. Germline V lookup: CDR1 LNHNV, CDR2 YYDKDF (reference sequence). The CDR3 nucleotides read TGTGCCACCAGCAGAGAAACTTGGACAGCCAACACCGGGGAGCTGTTTTTT. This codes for CATSRETWTANTGELFF. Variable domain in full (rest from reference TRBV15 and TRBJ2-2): DAMVIQNPRYQVTQFGKPVTLSCSQTLNHNVMYWYQQKSSQAPKLLFHYYDKDFNNEADTPDNFQSRRPNTSFCFLDIRSPGLGDTAMYLCATSRETWTANTGELFFGEGSRLTVL.

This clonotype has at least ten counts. CDR3 bases: TGTGCCACCCAGGACAGCTCAGCCAAAAACATTCAGTACTTC. This sequence encodes CATQDSSAKNIQYF. J is TRBJ2-4 and V is TRBV6-6; possibly TRBD1 for D (6 bases). The germline V gene has CDR1 MNHNY and CDR2 SVGAGI (reference sequence). This CDR3 is 14 amino acids long. The ends were cut back, 10 bases at V and 0 bases at J, with 13 bases in the middle.

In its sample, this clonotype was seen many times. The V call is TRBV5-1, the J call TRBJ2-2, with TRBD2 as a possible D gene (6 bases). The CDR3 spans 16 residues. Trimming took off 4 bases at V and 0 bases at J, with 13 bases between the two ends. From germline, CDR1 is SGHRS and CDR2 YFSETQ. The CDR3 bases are TGCGCCAGCAGCCCGGGACTTTCTTCGAACACCGGGGAGCTGTTTTTT. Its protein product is CASSPGLSSNTGELFF.

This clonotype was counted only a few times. In nucleotides, the CDR3 is TGTGCCAGCAGTGAATTCGCAGATACGCAGTATTTT. This gives the protein CASSEFADTQYF. The chain carries TRBV2 and TRBJ2-3; no clear D gene. Trimming took 2 bases from V and 4 from J, leaving 4 bases between them. The CDR3 is made up of 12 amino acids. Per germline, CDR1 SNHLY and CDR2 FYNNEI.

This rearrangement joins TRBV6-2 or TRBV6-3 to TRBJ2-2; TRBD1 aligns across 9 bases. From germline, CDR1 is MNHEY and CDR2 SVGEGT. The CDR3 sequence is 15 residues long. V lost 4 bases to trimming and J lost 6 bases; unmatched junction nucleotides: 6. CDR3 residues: CASSSEQGAPGELFF. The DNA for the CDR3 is TGTGCCAGCAGTTCCGAACAGGGGGCGCCCGGGGAGCTGTTTTTT.

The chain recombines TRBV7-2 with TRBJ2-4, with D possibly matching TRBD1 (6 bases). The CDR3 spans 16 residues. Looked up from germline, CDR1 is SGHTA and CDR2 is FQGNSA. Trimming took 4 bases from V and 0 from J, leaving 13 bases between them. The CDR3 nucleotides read TGTGCCAGCAGCTCTGGGGGCAGCAGAGCCAAAAACATTCAGTACTTC. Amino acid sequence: CASSSGGSRAKNIQYF.

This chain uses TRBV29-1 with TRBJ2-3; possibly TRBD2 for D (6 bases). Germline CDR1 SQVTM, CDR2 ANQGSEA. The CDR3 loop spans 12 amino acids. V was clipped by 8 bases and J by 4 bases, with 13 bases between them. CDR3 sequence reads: CSFRLGPDTQYF. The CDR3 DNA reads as TGCAGCTTCAGACTAGGGCCAGATACGCAGTATTTT.

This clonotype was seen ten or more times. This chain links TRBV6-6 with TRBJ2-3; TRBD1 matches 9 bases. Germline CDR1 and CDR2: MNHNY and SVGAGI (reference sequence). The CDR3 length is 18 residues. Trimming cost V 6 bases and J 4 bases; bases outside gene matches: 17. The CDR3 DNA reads TGTGCCAGCAGCCCCGGACAGGGGAGGGCCTATATGCCAGATACGCAGTATTTT. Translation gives CASSPGQGRAYMPDTQYF.